A single sample is the source of the 3 T cell receptor beta chains below, sequenced in a study of blood T cells in healthy people across ages. With a J-beta primer mix and a sample-barcoded 5' primer, a second PCR ran about 7 to 11 cycles. TCRdb re-called the 5' RACE reads through MiXCR, storing one row per CDR3 protein. Among 1,100,000 or so distinct CDR3 sequences, 40% to 50% were seen once, and the ten largest hold 18%. The sequencing input was blood. The origin of the receptors is a woman aged 55 to 70 in good health.

J is TRBJ1-2 and V is TRBV7-9; D not resolved. Germline CDR1 SEHNR, CDR2 FQNEAQ (reference sequence). This CDR3 has 15 residues. V dropped 5 bases and J dropped 3 bases, with 16 bases sitting between them. In DNA, the CDR3 is TGTGCCAGCAGCCCAAGGCGGGGAATAGACTATGGCTACACCTTC. Amino acids: CASSPRRGIDYGYTF.

This clonotype was counted between two and nine times. The chain uses TRBV20-1 and TRBJ2-7; TRBD1 matches 7 bases. V dropped 0 bases and J dropped 4; count of bases not matched to a gene: 18. The germline CDR1 and CDR2 sequences are DFQATT and SNEGSKA (reference sequence). CDR3 length equals 18 residues. This CDR3 is CSARERTRGQRIQYEQYF. In nucleotides, the CDR3 is TGCAGTGCTAGAGAACGGACTCGGGGACAGCGAATTCAATACGAGCAGTACTTC.

This clonotype showed up just a few times. The chain is built from TRBV5-1 and TRBJ2-1; 9 bases agree with TRBD2. Germline V gene data show CDR1 as SGHRS and CDR2 as YFSETQ. This CDR3 is 15 amino acids long. V was pared by 0 bases and J by 8 bases, with 6 bases of the junction left unmatched. CDR3 sequence reads: CASSLESSGIDEQFF. CDR3 bases: TGCGCCAGCAGCTTGGAGTCTAGCGGGATAGATGAGCAGTTCTTC. The full variable domain, with the rest looked up from reference TRBV5-1 and TRBJ2-1, is KAGVTQTPRYLIKTRGQQVTLSCSPISGHRSVSWYQQTPGQGLQFLFEYFSETQRNKGNFPGRFSGRQFSNSRSEMNVSTLELGDSALYLCASSLESSGIDEQFFGPGTRLTVL.